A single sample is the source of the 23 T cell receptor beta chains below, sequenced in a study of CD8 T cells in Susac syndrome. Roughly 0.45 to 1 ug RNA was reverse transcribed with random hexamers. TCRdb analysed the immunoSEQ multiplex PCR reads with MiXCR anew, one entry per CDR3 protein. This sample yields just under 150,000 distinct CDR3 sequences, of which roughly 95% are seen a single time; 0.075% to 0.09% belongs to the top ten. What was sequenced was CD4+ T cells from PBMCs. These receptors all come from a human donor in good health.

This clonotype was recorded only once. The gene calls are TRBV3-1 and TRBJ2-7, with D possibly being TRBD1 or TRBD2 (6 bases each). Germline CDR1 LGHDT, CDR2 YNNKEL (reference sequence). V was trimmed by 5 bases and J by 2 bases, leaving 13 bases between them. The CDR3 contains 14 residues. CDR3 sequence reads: CASSRGAGPYEQYF. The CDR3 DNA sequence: TGTGCCAGCAGCAGGGGGGCAGGCCCCTACGAGCAGTACTTC.

The CDR3 reads CSARSFRVNIYEQYF. In DNA, the CDR3 is TGCAGTGCTAGATCCTTCCGGGTGAACATCTACGAGCAGTACTTC. The V gene is TRBV20-1, the J gene TRBJ2-7; D remains ambiguous. This CDR3 comprises 15 residues. Germline V gene lookup returns CDR1 DFQATT and CDR2 SNEGSKA (reference sequence). Trimming removed 2 bases from V and 3 bases from J, with 17 bases in between.

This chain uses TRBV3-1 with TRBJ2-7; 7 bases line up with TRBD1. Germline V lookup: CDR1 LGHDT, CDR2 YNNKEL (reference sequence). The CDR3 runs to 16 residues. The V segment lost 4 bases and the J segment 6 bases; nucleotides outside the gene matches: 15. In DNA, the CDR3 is TGTGCCAGCAGCCGCGATATCCGGGACAGCGCCTCCGAGCAGTACTTC. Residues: CASSRDIRDSASEQYF.

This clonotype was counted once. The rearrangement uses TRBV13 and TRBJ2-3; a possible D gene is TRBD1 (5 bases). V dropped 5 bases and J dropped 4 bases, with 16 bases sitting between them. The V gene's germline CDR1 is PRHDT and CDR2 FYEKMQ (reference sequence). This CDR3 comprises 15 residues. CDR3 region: CASSHPAQGADTQYF. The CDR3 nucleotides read TGTGCCAGCAGCCACCCGGCCCAGGGCGCAGATACGCAGTATTTT. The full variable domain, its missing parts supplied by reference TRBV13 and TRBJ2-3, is AAGVIQSPRHLIKEKRETATLKCYPIPRHDTVYWYQQGPGQDPQFLISFYEKMQSDKGSIPDRFSAQQFSDYHSELNMSSLELGDSALYFCASSHPAQGADTQYFGPGTRLTVL.

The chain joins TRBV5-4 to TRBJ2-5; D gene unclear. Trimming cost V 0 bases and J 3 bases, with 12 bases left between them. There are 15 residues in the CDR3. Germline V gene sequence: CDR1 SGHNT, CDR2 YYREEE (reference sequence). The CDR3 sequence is CASSLASDGKETQYF. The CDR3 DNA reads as TGTGCCAGCAGCTTGGCCTCGGACGGAAAAGAGACCCAGTACTTC.

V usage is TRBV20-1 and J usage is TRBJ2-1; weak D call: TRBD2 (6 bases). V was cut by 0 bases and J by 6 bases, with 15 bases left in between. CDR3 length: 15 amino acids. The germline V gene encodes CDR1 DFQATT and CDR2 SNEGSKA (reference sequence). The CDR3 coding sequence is TGCAGTGCTAGAGAAGGGGACCGGGGAGGCAATGAGCAGTTCTTC. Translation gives CSAREGDRGGNEQFF.

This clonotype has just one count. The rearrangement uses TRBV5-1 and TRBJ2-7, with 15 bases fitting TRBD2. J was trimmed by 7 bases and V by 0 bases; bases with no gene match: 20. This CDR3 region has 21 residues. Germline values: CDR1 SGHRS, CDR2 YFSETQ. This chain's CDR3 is CASSLGFMPGLAGGRRMEQYF. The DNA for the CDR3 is TGCGCCAGCAGCTTGGGGTTCATGCCGGGACTAGCGGGAGGCCGGCGTATGGAGCAGTACTTC.

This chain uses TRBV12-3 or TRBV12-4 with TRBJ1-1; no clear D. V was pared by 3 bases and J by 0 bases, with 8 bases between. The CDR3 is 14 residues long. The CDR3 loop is CASSLTLMNTEAFF. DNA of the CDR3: TGTGCCAGCAGTTTGACACTTATGAACACTGAAGCTTTCTTT.

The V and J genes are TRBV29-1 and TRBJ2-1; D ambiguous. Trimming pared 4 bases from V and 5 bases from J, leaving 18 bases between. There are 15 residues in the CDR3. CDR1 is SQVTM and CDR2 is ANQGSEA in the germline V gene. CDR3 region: CSVGRLSSGHNEQFF. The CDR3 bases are TGCAGCGTTGGCCGTCTTAGCTCGGGCCACAATGAGCAGTTCTTC.

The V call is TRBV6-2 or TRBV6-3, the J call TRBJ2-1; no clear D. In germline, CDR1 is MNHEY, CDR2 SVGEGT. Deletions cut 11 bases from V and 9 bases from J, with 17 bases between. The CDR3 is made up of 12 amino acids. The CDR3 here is CAAKSDWREQFF. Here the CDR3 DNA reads TGTGCCGCCAAGAGTGATTGGCGTGAGCAGTTCTTC.

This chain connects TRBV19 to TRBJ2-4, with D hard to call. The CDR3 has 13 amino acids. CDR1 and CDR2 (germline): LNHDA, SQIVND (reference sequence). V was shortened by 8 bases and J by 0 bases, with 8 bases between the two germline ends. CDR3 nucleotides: TGTGCCAGTCGACACCTAGCCAAAAACATTCAGTACTTC. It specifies CASRHLAKNIQYF.

CDR3 amino acids: CAWSVSGETQYF. In nucleotides, the CDR3 is TGTGCCTGGAGTGTTTCGGGGGAGACCCAGTACTTC. The J gene is TRBJ2-5, the V gene TRBV30; a possible D gene is TRBD2 (5 bases). Germline V lookup: CDR1 GTSNPN, CDR2 SVGIG (reference sequence). Trimming removed 0 bases at V and 5 bases at J, with 7 bases between. This CDR3 has 12 amino acids.

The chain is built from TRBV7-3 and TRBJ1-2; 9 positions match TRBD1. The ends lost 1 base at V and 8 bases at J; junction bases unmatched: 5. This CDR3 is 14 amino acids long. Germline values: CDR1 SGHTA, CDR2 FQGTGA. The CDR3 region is CASSLNTGGDGYTF. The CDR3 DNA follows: TGTGCCAGCAGCTTAAATACAGGGGGCGACGGCTACACCTTC.

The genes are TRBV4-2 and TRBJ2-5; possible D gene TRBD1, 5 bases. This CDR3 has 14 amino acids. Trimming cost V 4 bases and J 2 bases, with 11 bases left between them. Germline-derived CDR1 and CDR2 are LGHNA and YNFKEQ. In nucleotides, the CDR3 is TGTGCCAGCAGCCGGACAACGGTTCAAGAGACCCAGTACTTC. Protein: CASSRTTVQETQYF.

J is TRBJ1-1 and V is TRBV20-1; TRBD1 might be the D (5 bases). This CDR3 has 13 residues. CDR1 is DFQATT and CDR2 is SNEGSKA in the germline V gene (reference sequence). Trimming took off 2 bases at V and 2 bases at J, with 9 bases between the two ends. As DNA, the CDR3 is TGCAGTGCTAGAAAGACAGTAAACACTGAAGCTTTCTTT. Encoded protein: CSARKTVNTEAFF.

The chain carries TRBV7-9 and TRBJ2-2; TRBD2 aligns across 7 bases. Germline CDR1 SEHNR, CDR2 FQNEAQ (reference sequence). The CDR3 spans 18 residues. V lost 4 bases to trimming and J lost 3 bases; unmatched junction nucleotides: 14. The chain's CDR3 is CASSSPGWREIDTGELFF. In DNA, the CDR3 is TGTGCCAGCAGCTCCCCGGGTTGGCGGGAGATCGACACCGGGGAGCTGTTTTTT.

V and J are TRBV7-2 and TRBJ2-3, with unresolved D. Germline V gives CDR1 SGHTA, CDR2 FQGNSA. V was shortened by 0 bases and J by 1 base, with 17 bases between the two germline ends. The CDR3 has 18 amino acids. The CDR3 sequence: CASSLAVRSRRGTDTQYF. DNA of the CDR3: TGTGCCAGCAGCTTAGCGGTGAGGTCACGAAGGGGCACAGATACGCAGTATTTT.

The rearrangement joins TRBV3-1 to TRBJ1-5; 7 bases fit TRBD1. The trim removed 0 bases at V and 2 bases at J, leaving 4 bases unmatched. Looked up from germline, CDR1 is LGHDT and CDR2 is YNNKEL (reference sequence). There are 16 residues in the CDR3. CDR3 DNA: TGTGCCAGCAGCCAAGACAGGGGGGAGGGCAATCAGCCCCAGCATTTT. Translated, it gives CASSQDRGEGNQPQHF.

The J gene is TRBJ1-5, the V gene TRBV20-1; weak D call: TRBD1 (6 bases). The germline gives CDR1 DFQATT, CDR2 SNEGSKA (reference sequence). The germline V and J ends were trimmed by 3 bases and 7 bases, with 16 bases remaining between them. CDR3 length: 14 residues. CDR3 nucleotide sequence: TGCAGTGCTAGTATGGGGGGGGCGGAACAGCCCCAGCATTTT. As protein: CSASMGGAEQPQHF.

CDR3 sequence (DNA): TGTGCCACACAGGGGGGCCACGAGCAGTACTTC. This gives the protein CATQGGHEQYF. The V gene is TRBV7-9, the J gene TRBJ2-7, with TRBD1 matching 8 bases. Germline trimming cut 10 bases from V and 5 bases from J; bases unmatched to any gene: 4. From germline, CDR1 is SEHNR and CDR2 FQNEAQ (reference sequence). The CDR3 covers 11 residues.

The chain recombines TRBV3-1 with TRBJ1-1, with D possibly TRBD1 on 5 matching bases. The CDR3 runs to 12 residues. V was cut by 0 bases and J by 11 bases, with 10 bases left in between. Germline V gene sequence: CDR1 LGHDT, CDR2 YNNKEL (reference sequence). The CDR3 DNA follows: TGTGCCAGCAGCCAAGACTGGGGGAGGGCTTTCTTT. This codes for CASSQDWGRAFF.

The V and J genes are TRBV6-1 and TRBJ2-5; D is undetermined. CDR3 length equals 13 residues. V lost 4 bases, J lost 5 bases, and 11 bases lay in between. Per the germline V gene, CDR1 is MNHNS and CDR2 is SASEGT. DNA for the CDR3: TGTGCCAGCAGTGTGTACCCTGGGGAGACCCAGTACTTC. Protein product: CASSVYPGETQYF.

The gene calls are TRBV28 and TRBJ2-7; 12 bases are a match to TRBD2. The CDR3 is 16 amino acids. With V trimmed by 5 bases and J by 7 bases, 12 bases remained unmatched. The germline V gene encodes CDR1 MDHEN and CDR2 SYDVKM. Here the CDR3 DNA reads TGTGCCAGCAGTCCGCAGCTAGCGGGAGGGCCGCGGGAGCAGTACTTC. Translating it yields CASSPQLAGGPREQYF.